This TCR beta chain was sequenced during a study of blood T cell repertoires in COVID-19. Profiling relied on immunoSEQ multiplex PCR, and the TCRdb table lists in-frame clones only, not all of them. The profile shows about 320,000 clones, 70% to 90% of them singletons. This TCR came from a woman aged 25-40 years who had recovered from COVID-19. Sequences were obtained from PBMCs or T cells enriched from blood (not recorded which).

CDR3 amino acids: CASSTRTGEHNEQFF. The CDR3 coding sequence is TGTGCCAGCAGCACGCGGACAGGGGAGCACAATGAGCAGTTCTTC. The chain has TRBV7-2 and TRBJ2-1; 9 nucleotides agree with TRBD1. V shed 5 bases and J 5 bases; nucleotides not matched to a gene: 7. The V gene's germline CDR1 is SGHTA and CDR2 FQGNSA. The CDR3 length is 15 residues.